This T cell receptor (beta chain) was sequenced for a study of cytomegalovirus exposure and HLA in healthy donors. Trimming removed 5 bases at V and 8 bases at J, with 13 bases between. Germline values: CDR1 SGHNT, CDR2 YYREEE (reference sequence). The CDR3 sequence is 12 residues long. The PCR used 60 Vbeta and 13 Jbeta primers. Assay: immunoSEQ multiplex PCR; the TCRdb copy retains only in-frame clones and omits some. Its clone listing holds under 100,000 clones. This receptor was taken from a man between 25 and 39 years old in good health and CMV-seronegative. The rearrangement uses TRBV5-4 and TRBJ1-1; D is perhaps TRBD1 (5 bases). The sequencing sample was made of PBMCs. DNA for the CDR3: TGTGCCAGCAGGGCGGGACGCCTAGAAGCTTTCTTT. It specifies CASRAGRLEAFF.